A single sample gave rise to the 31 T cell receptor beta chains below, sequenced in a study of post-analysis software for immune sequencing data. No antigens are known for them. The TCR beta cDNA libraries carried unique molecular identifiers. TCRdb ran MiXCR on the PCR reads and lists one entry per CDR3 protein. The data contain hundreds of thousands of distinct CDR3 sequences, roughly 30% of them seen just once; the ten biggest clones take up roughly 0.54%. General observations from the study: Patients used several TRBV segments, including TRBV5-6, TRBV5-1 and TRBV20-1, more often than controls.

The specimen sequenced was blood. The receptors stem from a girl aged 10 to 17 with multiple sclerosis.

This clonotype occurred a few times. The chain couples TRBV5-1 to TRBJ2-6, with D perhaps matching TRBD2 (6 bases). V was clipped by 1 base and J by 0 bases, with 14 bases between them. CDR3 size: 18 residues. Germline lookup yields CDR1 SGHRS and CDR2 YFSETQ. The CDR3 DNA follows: TGCGCCAGCAGCTTGTCGGGACTCGAACCCTCTGGGGCCAACGTCCTGACTTTC. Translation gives CASSLSGLEPSGANVLTF.

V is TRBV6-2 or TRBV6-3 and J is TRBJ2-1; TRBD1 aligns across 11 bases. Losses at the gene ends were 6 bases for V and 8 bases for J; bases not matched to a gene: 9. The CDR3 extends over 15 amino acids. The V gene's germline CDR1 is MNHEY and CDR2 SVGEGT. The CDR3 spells CASRPGTGGTDEQFF. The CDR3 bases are TGTGCCAGCAGACCCGGGACAGGGGGGACGGATGAGCAGTTCTTC.

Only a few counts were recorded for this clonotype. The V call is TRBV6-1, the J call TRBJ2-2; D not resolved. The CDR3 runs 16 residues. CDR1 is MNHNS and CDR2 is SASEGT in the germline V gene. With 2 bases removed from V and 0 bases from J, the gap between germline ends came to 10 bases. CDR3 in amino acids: CASSEPRVSNTGELFF. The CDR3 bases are TGTGCCAGCAGTGAACCTCGAGTGTCGAACACCGGGGAGCTGTTTTTT.

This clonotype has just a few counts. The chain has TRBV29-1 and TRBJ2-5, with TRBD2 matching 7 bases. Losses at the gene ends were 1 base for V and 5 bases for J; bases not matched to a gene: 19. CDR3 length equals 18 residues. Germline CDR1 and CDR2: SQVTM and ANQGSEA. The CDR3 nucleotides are TGCAGCGTTGAAGGACTAGCAGCCCGGGAAGGAACTCAGGAGACCCAGTACTTC. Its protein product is CSVEGLAAREGTQETQYF.

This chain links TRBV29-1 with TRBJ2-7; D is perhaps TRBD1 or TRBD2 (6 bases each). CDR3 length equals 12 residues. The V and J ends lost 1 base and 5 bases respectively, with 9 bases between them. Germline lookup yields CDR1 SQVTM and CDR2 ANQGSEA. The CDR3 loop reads CSVEVEGDEQYF. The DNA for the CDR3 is TGCAGCGTTGAAGTGGAGGGGGACGAGCAGTACTTC.

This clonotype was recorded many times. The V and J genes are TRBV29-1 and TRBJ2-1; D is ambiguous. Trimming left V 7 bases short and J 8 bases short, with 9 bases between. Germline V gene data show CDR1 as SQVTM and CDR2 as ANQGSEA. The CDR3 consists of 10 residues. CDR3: CSGRDHEQFF. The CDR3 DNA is TGCAGCGGAAGAGACCATGAGCAGTTCTTC.

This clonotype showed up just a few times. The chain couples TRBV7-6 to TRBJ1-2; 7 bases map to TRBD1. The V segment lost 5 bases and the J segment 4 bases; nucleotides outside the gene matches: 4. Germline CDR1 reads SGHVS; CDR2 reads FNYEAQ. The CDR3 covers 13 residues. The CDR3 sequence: CASSRDSLYGYTF. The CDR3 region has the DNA TGTGCCAGCAGCCGGGACAGCCTCTATGGCTACACCTTC. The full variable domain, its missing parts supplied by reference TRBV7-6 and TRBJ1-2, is GAGVSQSPRYKVTKRGQDVALRCDPISGHVSLYWYRQALGQGPEFLTYFNYEAQQDKSGLPNDRFSAERPEGSISTLTIQRTEQRDSAMYRCASSRDSLYGYTFGSGTRLTVV.

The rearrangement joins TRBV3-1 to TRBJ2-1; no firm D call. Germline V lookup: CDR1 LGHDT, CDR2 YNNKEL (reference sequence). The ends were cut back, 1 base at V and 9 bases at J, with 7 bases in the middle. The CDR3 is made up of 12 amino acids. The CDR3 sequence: CASSQGLSEQFF. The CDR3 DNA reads TGTGCCAGCAGCCAAGGCCTCAGTGAGCAGTTCTTC.

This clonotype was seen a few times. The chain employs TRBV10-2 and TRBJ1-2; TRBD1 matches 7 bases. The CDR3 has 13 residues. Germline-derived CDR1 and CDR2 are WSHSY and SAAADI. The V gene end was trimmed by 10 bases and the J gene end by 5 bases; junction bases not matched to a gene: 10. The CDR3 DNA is TGCGCCACCGGACAGGAGGCATGGTATGGCTACACCTTC. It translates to CATGQEAWYGYTF.

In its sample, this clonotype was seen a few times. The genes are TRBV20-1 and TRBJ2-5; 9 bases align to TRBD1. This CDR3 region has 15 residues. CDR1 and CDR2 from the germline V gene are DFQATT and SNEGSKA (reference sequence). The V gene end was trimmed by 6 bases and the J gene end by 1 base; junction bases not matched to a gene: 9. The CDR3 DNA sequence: TGCAGTGCAGAGACAGGACAGGGGACCCAAGAGACCCAGTACTTC. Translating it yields CSAETGQGTQETQYF.

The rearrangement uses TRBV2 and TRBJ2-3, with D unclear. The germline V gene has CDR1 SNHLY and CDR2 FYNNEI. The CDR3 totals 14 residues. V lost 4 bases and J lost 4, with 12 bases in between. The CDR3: CASSVGYSPDTQYF. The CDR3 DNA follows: TGTGCCAGCAGTGTGGGCTACAGCCCAGATACGCAGTATTTT. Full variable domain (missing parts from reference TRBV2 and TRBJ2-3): EPEVTQTPSHQVTQMGQEVILRCVPISNHLYFYWYRQILGQKVEFLVSFYNNEISEKSEIFDDQFSVERPDGSNFTLKIRSTKLEDSAMYFCASSVGYSPDTQYFGPGTRLTVL.

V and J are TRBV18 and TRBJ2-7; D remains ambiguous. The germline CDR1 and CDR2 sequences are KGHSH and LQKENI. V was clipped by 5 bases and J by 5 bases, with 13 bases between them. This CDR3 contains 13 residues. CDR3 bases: TGTGCCAGCTCATCATGGCAAGACCACGAGCAGTACTTC. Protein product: CASSSWQDHEQYF.

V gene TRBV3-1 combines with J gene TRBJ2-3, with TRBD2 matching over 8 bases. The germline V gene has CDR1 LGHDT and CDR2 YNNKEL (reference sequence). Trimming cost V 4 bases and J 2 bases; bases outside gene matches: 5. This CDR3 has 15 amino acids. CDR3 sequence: CASSPSAGDTDTQYF. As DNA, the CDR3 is TGTGCCAGCAGCCCCTCAGCGGGGGACACAGATACGCAGTATTTT.

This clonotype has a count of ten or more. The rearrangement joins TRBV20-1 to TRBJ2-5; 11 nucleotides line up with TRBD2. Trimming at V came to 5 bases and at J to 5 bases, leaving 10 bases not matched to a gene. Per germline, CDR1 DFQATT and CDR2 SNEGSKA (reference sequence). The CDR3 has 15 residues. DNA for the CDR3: TGCAGTGCTCGATTACTAGCGGGAGCACGGGAGACCCAGTACTTC. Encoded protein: CSARLLAGARETQYF.

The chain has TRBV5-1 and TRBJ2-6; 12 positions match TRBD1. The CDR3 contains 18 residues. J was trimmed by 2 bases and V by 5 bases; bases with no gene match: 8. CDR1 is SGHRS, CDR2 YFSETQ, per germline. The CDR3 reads CASRTGQGATAGANVLTF. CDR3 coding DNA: TGCGCCAGCAGAACGGGACAGGGGGCTACTGCTGGGGCCAACGTCCTGACTTTC.

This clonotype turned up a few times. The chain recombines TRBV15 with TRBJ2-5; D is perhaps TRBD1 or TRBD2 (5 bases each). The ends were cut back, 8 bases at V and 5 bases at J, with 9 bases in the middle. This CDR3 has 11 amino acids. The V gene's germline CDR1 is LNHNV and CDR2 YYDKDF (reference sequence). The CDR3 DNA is TGTGCCACCGGTTGGGGGGAGACCCAGTACTTC. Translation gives CATGWGETQYF. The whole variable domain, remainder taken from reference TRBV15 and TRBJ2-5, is DAMVIQNPRYQVTQFGKPVTLSCSQTLNHNVMYWYQQKSSQAPKLLFHYYDKDFNNEADTPDNFQSRRPNTSFCFLDIRSPGLGDTAMYLCATGWGETQYFGPGTRLLVL.

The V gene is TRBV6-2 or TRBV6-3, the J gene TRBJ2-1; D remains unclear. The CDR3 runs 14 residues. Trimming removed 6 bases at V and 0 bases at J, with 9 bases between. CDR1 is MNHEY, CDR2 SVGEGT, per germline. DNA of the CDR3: TGTGCCAGCAGGGGTCTAGACTCCTACAATGAGCAGTTCTTC. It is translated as CASRGLDSYNEQFF.

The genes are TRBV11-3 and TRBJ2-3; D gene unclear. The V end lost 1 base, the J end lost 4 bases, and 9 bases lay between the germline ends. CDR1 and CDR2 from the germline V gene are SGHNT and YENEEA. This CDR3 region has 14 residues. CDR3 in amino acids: CASSLARSADTQYF. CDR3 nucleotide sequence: TGTGCCAGCAGCTTAGCTAGGTCGGCAGATACGCAGTATTTT.

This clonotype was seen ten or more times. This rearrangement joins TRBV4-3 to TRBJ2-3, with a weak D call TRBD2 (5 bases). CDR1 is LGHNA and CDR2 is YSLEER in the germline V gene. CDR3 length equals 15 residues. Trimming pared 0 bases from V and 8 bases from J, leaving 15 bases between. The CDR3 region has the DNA TGCGCCAGCAGCCAAGATCCTGGCGGTGCGGGTACGCAGTATTTT. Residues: CASSQDPGGAGTQYF.

For the CDR3, the DNA is TGTGCCACCAGCAGAGTACGGCAGCAAGAGACCCAGTTCTTC. This gives the protein CATSRVRQQETQFF. The chain recombines TRBV15 with TRBJ2-1, with D hard to call. Germline CDR1 is LNHNV and CDR2 is YYDKDF (reference sequence). This CDR3 has 14 amino acids. With 1 base removed from V and 13 bases from J, the gap between germline ends came to 17 bases.

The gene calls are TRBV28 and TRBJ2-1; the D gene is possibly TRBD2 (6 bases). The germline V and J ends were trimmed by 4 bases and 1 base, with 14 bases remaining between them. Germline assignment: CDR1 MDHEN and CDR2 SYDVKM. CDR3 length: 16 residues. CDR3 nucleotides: TGTGCCAGCAGTTCCTCCGGGACTCTATCCTACAATGAGCAGTTCTTC. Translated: CASSSSGTLSYNEQFF.

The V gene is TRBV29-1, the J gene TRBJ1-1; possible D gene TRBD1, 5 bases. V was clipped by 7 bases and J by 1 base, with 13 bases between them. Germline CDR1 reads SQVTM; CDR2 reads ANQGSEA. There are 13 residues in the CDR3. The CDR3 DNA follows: TGCAGCGCCGTCCGACAGAAGAACACTGAAGCTTTCTTT. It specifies CSAVRQKNTEAFF.

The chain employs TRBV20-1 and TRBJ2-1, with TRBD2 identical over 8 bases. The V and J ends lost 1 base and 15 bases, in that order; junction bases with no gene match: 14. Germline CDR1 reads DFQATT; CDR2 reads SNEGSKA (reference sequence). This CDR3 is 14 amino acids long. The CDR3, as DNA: TGCAGTGCTAGAGCGGGAGGGAAGAAGGGACCCGCGTTCTTC. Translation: CSARAGGKKGPAFF.

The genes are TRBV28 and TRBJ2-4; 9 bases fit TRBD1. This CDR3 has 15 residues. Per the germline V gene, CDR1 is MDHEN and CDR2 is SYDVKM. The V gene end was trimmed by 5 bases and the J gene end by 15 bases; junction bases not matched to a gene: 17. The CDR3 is CASSRRTGVVSPGYF. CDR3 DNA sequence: TGTGCCAGCAGTCGACGGACAGGGGTCGTCTCACCGGGGTACTTC.

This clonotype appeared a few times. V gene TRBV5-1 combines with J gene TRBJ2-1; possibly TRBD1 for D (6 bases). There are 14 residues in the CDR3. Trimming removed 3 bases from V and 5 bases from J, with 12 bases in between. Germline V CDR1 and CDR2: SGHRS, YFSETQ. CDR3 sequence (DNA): TGCGCCAGCAGCTCTGGGGGCCGCCACAATGAGCAGTTCTTC. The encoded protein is CASSSGGRHNEQFF.

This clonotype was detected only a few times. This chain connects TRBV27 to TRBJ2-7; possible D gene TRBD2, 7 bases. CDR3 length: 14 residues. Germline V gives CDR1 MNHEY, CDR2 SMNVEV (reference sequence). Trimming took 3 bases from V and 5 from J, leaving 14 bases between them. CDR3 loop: CASSLGLGGDEQYF. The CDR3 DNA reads TGTGCCAGCAGTTTGGGCCTAGGGGGGGACGAGCAGTACTTC.

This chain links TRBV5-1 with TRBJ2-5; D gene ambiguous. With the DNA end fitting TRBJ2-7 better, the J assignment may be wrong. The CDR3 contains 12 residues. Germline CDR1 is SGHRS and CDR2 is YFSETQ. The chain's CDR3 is CASRPNLDEQYF. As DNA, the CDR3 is TGCGCCAGCAGGCCAAATCTAGACGAGCAGTACTTC.

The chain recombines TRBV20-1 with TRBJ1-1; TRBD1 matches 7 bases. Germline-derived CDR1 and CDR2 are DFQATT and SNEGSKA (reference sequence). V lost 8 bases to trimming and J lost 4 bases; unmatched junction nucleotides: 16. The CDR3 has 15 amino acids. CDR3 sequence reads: CSPRGGSITGTEAFF. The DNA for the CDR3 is TGCAGTCCCAGGGGGGGGTCAATCACAGGCACTGAAGCTTTCTTT.

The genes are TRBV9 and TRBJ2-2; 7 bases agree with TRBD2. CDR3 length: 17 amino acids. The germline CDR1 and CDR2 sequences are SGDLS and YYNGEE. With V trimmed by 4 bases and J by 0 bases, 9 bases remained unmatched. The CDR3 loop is CASSPGGGQPNTGELFF. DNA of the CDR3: TGTGCCAGCAGCCCCGGGGGAGGGCAGCCGAACACCGGGGAGCTGTTTTTT.

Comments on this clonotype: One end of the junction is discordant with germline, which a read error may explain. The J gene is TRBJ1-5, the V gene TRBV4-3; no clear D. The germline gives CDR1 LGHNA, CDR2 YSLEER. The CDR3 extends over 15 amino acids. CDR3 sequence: CASSQDQDSNQPQHF. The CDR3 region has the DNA TGTGCCAGCAGCCAAGACCAGGACAGCAATCAGCCCCAGCATTTT.

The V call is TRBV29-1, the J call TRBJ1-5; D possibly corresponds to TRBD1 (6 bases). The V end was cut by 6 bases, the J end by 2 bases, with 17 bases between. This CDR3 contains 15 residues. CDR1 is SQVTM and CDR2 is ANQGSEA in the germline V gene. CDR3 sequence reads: CSVPTGPGGNQPQHF. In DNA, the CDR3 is TGCAGCGTCCCGACAGGACCCGGGGGCAATCAGCCCCAGCATTTT.